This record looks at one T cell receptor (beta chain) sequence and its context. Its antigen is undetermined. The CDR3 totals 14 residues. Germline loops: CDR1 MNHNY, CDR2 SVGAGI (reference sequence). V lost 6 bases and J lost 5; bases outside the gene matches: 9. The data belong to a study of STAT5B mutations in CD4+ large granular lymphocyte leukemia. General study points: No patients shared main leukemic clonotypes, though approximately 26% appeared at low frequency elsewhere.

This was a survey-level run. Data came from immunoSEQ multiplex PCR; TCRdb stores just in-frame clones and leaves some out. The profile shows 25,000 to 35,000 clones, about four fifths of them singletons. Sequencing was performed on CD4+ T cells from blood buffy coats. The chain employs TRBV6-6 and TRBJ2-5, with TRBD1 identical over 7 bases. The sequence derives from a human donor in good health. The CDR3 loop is CASRGGTDFETQYF. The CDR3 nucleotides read TGTGCCAGCAGGGGTGGGACAGACTTCGAGACCCAGTACTTC.